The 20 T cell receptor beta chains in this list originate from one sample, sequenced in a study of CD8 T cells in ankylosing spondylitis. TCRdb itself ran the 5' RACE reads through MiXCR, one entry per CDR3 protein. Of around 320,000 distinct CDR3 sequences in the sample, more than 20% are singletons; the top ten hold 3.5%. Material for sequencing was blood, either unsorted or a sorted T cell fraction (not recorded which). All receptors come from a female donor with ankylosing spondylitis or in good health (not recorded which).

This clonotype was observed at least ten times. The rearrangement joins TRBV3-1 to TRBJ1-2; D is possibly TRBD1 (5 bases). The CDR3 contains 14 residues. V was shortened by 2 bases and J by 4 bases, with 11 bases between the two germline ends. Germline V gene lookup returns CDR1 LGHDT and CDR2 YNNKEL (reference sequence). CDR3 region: CASSQRQSPYGYTF. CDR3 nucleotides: TGTGCCAGCAGCCAACGACAGTCCCCCTATGGCTACACCTTC.

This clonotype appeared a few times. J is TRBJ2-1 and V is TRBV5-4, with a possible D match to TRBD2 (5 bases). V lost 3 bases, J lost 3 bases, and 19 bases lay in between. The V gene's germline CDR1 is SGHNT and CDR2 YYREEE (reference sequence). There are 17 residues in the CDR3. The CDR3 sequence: CASSSRRVAGFYNEQFF. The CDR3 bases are TGTGCCAGCAGCTCGCGTCGGGTCGCGGGCTTCTACAATGAGCAGTTCTTC.

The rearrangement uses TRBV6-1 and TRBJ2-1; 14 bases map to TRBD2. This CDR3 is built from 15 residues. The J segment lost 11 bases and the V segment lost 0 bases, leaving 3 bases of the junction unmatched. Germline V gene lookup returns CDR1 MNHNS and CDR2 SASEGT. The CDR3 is CASSEATSGRGKQFF. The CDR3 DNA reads TGTGCCAGCAGTGAAGCGACTAGCGGGAGGGGTAAGCAGTTCTTC.

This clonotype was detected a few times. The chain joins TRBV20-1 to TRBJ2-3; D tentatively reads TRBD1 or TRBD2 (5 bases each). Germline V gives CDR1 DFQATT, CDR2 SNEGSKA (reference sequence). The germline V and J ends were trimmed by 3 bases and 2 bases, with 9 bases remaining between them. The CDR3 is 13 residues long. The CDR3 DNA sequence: TGCAGTGCTAGCGGGACGCCCACAGATACGCAGTATTTT. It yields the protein CSASGTPTDTQYF.

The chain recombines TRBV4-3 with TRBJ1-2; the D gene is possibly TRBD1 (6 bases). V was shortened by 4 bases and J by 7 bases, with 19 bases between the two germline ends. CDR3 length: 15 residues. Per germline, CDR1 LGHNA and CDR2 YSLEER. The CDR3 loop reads CASSRTRGPASGYTF. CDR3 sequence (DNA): TGCGCCAGCAGCCGTACTCGGGGGCCTGCTTCTGGCTACACCTTC.

CDR3 amino acids: CSARGRPSYEQYF. CDR3 nucleotide sequence: TGCAGTGCTAGAGGCAGGCCTTCCTACGAGCAGTACTTC. J is TRBJ2-7 and V is TRBV20-1; D call uncertain. CDR1 and CDR2 from the germline V gene are DFQATT and SNEGSKA (reference sequence). V dropped 1 base and J dropped 1 base, with 8 bases sitting between them. The CDR3 has 13 residues.

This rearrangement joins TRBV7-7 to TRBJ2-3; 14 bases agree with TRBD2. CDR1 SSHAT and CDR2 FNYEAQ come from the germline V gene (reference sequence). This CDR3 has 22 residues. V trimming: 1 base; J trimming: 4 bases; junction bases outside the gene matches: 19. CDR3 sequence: CASSLGLADPGLAGVVADTQYF. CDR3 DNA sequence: TGTGCCAGCAGCTTAGGGCTCGCAGATCCGGGACTAGCGGGAGTAGTTGCAGATACGCAGTATTTT.

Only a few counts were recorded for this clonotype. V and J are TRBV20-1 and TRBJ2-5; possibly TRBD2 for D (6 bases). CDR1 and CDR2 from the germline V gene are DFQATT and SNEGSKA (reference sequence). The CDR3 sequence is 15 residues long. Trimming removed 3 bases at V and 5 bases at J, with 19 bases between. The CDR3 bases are TGCAGTGCTAGTCAGCGGGCTAGAGGTCAGGAGACCCAGTACTTC. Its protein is CSASQRARGQETQYF.

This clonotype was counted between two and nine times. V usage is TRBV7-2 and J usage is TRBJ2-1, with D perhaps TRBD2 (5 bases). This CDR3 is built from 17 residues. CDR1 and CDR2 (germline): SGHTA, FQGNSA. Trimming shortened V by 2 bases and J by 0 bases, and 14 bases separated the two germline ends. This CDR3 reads CASSLRGRTVSYNEQFF. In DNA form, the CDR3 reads TGTGCCAGCAGCTTACGCGGGCGCACTGTCTCCTACAATGAGCAGTTCTTC.

In DNA, the CDR3 is TGTGCCAGCAGCGTAGCTGACGAGGGATGGAATGAGCAGTTCTTC. Its translation is CASSVADEGWNEQFF. The chain employs TRBV9 and TRBJ2-1; the D gene is possibly TRBD2 (5 bases). Germline V gives CDR1 SGDLS, CDR2 YYNGEE. The CDR3 consists of 15 residues. Trimming shortened V by 0 bases and J by 7 bases, and 14 bases separated the two germline ends.

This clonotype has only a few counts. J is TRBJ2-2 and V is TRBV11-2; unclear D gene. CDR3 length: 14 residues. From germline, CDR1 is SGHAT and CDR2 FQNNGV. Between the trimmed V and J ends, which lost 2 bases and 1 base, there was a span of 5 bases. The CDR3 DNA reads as TGTGCCAGCAGCTTATTATTGAACACCGGGGAGCTGTTTTTT. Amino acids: CASSLLLNTGELFF.

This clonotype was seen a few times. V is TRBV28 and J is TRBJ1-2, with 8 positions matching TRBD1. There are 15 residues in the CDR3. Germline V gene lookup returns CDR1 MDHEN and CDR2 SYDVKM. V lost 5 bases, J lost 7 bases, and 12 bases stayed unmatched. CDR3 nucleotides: TGTGCCAGCAGTCCCGCTACTCCAGGGGGCGCTGGCTACACCTTC. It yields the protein CASSPATPGGAGYTF.

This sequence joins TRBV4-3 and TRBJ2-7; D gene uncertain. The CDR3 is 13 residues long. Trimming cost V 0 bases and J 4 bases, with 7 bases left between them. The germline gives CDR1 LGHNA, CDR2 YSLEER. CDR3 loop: CASSQDIRYEQYF. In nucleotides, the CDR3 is TGCGCCAGCAGCCAAGATATCCGATACGAGCAGTACTTC.

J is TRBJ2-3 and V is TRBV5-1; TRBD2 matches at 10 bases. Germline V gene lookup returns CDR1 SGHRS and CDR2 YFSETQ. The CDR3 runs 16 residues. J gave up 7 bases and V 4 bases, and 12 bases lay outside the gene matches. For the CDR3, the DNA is TGCGCCAGCAGCCTCTCCGTTAGCGGGAGGCCTTATACGCAGTATTTT. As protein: CASSLSVSGRPYTQYF. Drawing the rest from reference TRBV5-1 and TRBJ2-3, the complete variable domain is KAGVTQTPRYLIKTRGQQVTLSCSPISGHRSVSWYQQTPGQGLQFLFEYFSETQRNKGNFPGRFSGRQFSNSRSEMNVSTLELGDSALYLCASSLSVSGRPYTQYFGPGTRLTVL.

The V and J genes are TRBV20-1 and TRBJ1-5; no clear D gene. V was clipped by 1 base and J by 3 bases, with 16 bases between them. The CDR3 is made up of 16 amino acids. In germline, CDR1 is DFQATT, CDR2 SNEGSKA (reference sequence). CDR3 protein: CSARGASLAANQPQHF. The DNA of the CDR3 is TGCAGTGCTAGAGGCGCCTCCCTGGCGGCCAATCAGCCCCAGCATTTT.

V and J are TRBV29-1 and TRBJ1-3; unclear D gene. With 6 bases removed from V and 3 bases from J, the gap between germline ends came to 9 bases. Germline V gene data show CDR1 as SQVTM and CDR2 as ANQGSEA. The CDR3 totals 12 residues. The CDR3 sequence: CSVSEIGNTIYF. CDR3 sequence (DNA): TGCAGCGTCTCAGAGATTGGAAACACCATATATTTT.

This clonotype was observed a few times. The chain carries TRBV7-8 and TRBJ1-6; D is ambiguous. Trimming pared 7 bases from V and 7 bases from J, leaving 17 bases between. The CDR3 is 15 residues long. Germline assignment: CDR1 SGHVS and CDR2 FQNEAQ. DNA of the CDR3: TGTGCCAGCACCCGGCCGGGCCGGGGAAATTCACCCCTCCACTTT. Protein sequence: CASTRPGRGNSPLHF.

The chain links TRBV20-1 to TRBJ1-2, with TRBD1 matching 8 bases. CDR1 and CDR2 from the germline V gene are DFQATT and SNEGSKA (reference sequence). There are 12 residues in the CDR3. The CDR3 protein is CRLRDRYYGYTF. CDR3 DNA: TGCAGATTGAGGGACAGGTACTATGGCTACACCTTC.

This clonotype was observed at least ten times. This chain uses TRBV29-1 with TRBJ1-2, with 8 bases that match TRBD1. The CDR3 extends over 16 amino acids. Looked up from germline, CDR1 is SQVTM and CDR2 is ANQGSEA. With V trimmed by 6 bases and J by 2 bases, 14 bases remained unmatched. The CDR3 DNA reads TGCAGCGTGGACCCACAGGGGGTTGGAGCGAACTATGGCTACACCTTC. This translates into CSVDPQGVGANYGYTF.

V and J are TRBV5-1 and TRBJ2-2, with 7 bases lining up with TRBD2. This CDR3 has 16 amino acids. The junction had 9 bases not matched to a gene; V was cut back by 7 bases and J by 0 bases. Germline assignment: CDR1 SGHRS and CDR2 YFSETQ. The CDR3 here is CASCWSLAANTGELFF. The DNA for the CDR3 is TGCGCCAGCTGCTGGTCCCTAGCGGCGAACACCGGGGAGCTGTTTTTT.